The 30 T cell receptor beta chains listed next were all sequenced from one sample in a study of T-cell memory formation after mild COVID-19. TCRdb ran MiXCR on the 5' RACE reads and lists one entry per CDR3 protein. The sample lists under 250,000 distinct CDR3 sequences, more than 25% seen once, with roughly an eighth in the top ten. Input material: PBMCs or a T cell subset sorted from them (not recorded which). The source of these receptors is an adult woman who had mild COVID-19 (a few samples of this study predate the infection). Cell type and time point are not known.

Only a few counts were recorded for this clonotype. The V gene is TRBV4-1, the J gene TRBJ2-7, with D unresolved. The CDR3 contains 14 residues. Germline loops: CDR1 MGHRA, CDR2 YSYEKL. Between the trimmed V and J ends, which lost 1 base and 0 bases, there was a span of 7 bases. This CDR3 is CASSQVRSSYEQYF. CDR3 nucleotide sequence: TGCGCCAGCAGCCAAGTCAGGAGCTCCTACGAGCAGTACTTC.

The chain uses TRBV4-1 and TRBJ1-4, with D tentatively TRBD1 (5 bases). Germline V gene lookup returns CDR1 MGHRA and CDR2 YSYEKL. This CDR3 has 17 residues. V lost 5 bases to trimming and J lost 6 bases, with 22 bases between them. The CDR3 region is CASSYPAHQGLHEKLFF. Here the CDR3 DNA reads TGCGCCAGCAGCTATCCTGCCCACCAGGGATTACATGAAAAACTGTTTTTT.

The genes are TRBV6-2 or TRBV6-3 and TRBJ2-1; unclear D gene. The CDR3 runs 13 residues. Looked up from germline, CDR1 is MNHEY and CDR2 is SVGEGT. V lost 0 bases and J 6 bases, leaving 6 bases between the germline ends. The CDR3 coding sequence is TGTGCCAGCAGTTACTCGTCAGCCAATGAGCAGTTCTTC. Its protein product is CASSYSSANEQFF.

This clonotype was counted only a few times. The genes are TRBV29-1 and TRBJ2-1; a weak D match, TRBD1 (5 bases). In germline, CDR1 is SQVTM, CDR2 ANQGSEA. The CDR3 loop spans 13 amino acids. V was pared by 6 bases and J by 7 bases, with 16 bases between. The CDR3, as DNA: TGCAGCGTGGCCCCTCAGGGTTATAATGAGCAGTTCTTC. Translating gives CSVAPQGYNEQFF.

In its sample, this clonotype was seen a few times. This chain joins TRBV20-1 and TRBJ2-2; 7 bases line up with TRBD2. Germline V lookup: CDR1 DFQATT, CDR2 SNEGSKA (reference sequence). The V gene end was trimmed by 3 bases and the J gene end by 5 bases; junction bases not matched to a gene: 9. This CDR3 is built from 15 residues. CDR3 nucleotides: TGCAGTGCTAGGGGAGGGGTCTCGAGGACCGGGGAGCTGTTTTTT. Its translation is CSARGGVSRTGELFF.

In its sample, this clonotype was seen a few times. The V gene is TRBV9, the J gene TRBJ2-5, with 9 positions matching TRBD1. Germline lookup yields CDR1 SGDLS and CDR2 YYNGEE. The CDR3 spans 15 residues. Trimming took 0 bases from V and 2 from J; bases not matched to a gene: 2. The CDR3 sequence: CASSVDDRGQETQYF. The CDR3 coding sequence is TGTGCCAGCAGCGTAGACGACAGGGGGCAAGAGACCCAGTACTTC. Full variable domain (remainder filled in from reference TRBV9 and TRBJ2-5): DSGVTQTPKHLITATGQRVTLRCSPRSGDLSVYWYQQSLDQGLQFLIQYYNGEERAKGNILERFSAQQFPDLHSELNLSSLELGDSALYFCASSVDDRGQETQYFGPGTRLLVL.

This clonotype came up a few times. This chain joins TRBV24-1 and TRBJ2-3; D might be TRBD1 (6 bases). The germline gives CDR1 KGHDR, CDR2 SFDVKD. The CDR3 extends over 14 amino acids. Trimming removed 4 bases at V and 6 bases at J, with 13 bases between. CDR3 nucleotide sequence: TGTGCCACCAGTGAGCCGGACAGAACCGATACGCAGTATTTT. Translation: CATSEPDRTDTQYF.

The table lists this clonotype with a few counts. This rearrangement joins TRBV5-1 to TRBJ1-5; D unresolved. The CDR3 is 13 amino acids. Germline values: CDR1 SGHRS, CDR2 YFSETQ. With 2 bases removed from V and 4 bases from J, the gap between germline ends came to 7 bases. CDR3 sequence (DNA): TGCGCCAGCAGCTTCGGGGAAAATCAGCCCCAGCATTTT. Amino acid sequence: CASSFGENQPQHF.

This clonotype showed up just once. The rearrangement joins TRBV7-3 to TRBJ2-5; perhaps TRBD1 as D (6 bases). The CDR3 is 14 residues long. Trimming shortened V by 2 bases and J by 2 bases, and 9 bases separated the two germline ends. Germline values: CDR1 SGHTA, CDR2 FQGTGA. DNA for the CDR3: TGTGCCAGCAGCTTAGGGACACATCAAGAGACCCAGTACTTC. As protein: CASSLGTHQETQYF.

The V and J genes are TRBV4-1 and TRBJ2-7, with D possibly matching TRBD2 (7 bases). Germline loops: CDR1 MGHRA, CDR2 YSYEKL. The CDR3 loop spans 16 amino acids. V gave up 0 bases and J gave up 7 bases, with 19 bases separating them. DNA of the CDR3: TGCGCCAGCAGCCAAGATGAGCGGCGGGGGCCGGGAGAGCAGTACTTC. Its translation is CASSQDERRGPGEQYF.

This clonotype was observed a few times. V usage is TRBV5-6 and J usage is TRBJ2-7; 8 nucleotides line up with TRBD1. Germline V gene lookup returns CDR1 SGHDT and CDR2 YYEEEE. The CDR3 is made up of 12 amino acids. J was trimmed by 12 bases and V by 2 bases; bases with no gene match: 7. CDR3 in amino acids: CASSFDRTGWYF. The CDR3 nucleotides read TGTGCCAGCAGCTTTGATAGGACAGGGTGGTACTTC.

This clonotype was seen more than once but under ten times. V gene TRBV6-5 combines with J gene TRBJ2-2; no clear D gene. Trimming cost V 11 bases and J 8 bases, with 15 bases left between them. The CDR3 length is 12 residues. Germline V gene sequence: CDR1 MNHEY, CDR2 SVGAGI. The CDR3 sequence is CAHGSYRGELFF. In DNA form, the CDR3 reads TGTGCCCACGGTTCCTACCGGGGGGAGCTGTTTTTT.

This chain connects TRBV9 to TRBJ1-5, with a tentative D call TRBD1 (6 bases). V lost 0 bases and J 4 bases, leaving 11 bases between the germline ends. Germline V CDR1 and CDR2: SGDLS, YYNGEE. This CDR3 is built from 15 residues. DNA of the CDR3: TGTGCCAGCAGCGTAGGTTCCCAGGGGAATCAGCCCCAGCATTTT. Translating gives CASSVGSQGNQPQHF.

The chain uses TRBV5-6 and TRBJ2-2; 7 bases fit TRBD1. V trimming: 1 base; J trimming: 6 bases; junction bases outside the gene matches: 3. The CDR3 is 14 amino acids. Germline CDR1 reads SGHDT; CDR2 reads YYEEEE. The CDR3 is CASSLTGVPGELFF. The CDR3, as DNA: TGTGCCAGCAGCTTGACAGGGGTGCCCGGGGAGCTGTTTTTT.

The chain uses TRBV15 and TRBJ2-7; TRBD1 matches 9 bases. Germline-derived CDR1 and CDR2 are LNHNV and YYDKDF (reference sequence). V gave up 0 bases and J gave up 6 bases; unmatched junction bases: 15. The CDR3 is made up of 18 amino acids. CDR3 DNA sequence: TGTGCCACCAGCAGAGATGCCCCCTTGACAGGGGGGTCTGGCGAGCAGTACTTC. It is translated as CATSRDAPLTGGSGEQYF.

This clonotype was detected only a few times. The CDR3 is CASSLGAGYTDTQYF. The CDR3 DNA sequence: TGTGCCAGCAGCTTAGGGGCGGGATACACAGATACGCAGTATTTT. The chain is built from TRBV11-2 and TRBJ2-3; a weak D match, TRBD2 (6 bases). V lost 1 base and J 2 bases, leaving 10 bases between the germline ends. This CDR3 region has 15 residues. From germline, CDR1 is SGHAT and CDR2 FQNNGV.

This chain uses TRBV27 with TRBJ1-5; no reliable D call. Germline CDR1 is MNHEY and CDR2 is SMNVEV (reference sequence). The length of the CDR3 is 17 residues. With 4 bases removed from V and 0 bases from J, the gap between germline ends came to 16 bases. The CDR3 protein is CASSSTTSVYSNQPQHF. The CDR3 nucleotides are TGTGCCAGCAGTTCAACGACTTCAGTCTATAGCAATCAGCCCCAGCATTTT.

This clonotype was seen more than once but under ten times. The CDR3: CASSPSLPGPAGGYTF. The DNA of the CDR3 is TGTGCCAGCAGCCCATCCCTGCCGGGCCCAGCGGGTGGCTACACCTTC. This chain uses TRBV7-9 with TRBJ1-2; D is uncertain. Between the trimmed V and J ends, which lost 5 bases and 7 bases, there was a span of 23 bases. Per germline, CDR1 SEHNR and CDR2 FQNEAQ (reference sequence). The CDR3 contains 16 residues.

The rearrangement uses TRBV12-3 or TRBV12-4 and TRBJ2-5; 10 bases map to TRBD1. This CDR3 comprises 13 residues. The ends lost 6 bases at V and 3 bases at J; junction bases unmatched: 1. The CDR3 reads CASRGTGEETQYF. In DNA, the CDR3 is TGTGCCAGCAGGGGGACAGGGGAAGAGACCCAGTACTTC.

This clonotype was found a few times. This chain connects TRBV4-3 to TRBJ2-2; no clear D. Per the germline V gene, CDR1 is LGHNA and CDR2 is YSLEER. The CDR3 has 15 residues. The V end lost 0 bases, the J end lost 5 bases, and 10 bases lay between the germline ends. The CDR3 nucleotides read TGCGCCAGCAGCCAAGAATGGCGAACTACCGGGGAGCTGTTTTTT. Translating gives CASSQEWRTTGELFF.

There are a few counts of this clonotype. V and J are TRBV9 and TRBJ1-1; 12 bases agree with TRBD1. Germline V gene lookup returns CDR1 SGDLS and CDR2 YYNGEE. The CDR3 length is 16 residues. V dropped 0 bases and J dropped 4; count of bases not matched to a gene: 4. The CDR3 here is CASSVGDRGLGTEAFF. The CDR3 coding sequence is TGTGCCAGCAGCGTAGGGGACAGGGGGCTGGGCACTGAAGCTTTCTTT. The full variable domain, in which reference TRBV9 and TRBJ1-1 provide the parts outside the CDR3, is DSGVTQTPKHLITATGQRVTLRCSPRSGDLSVYWYQQSLDQGLQFLIQYYNGEERAKGNILERFSAQQFPDLHSELNLSSLELGDSALYFCASSVGDRGLGTEAFFGQGTRLTVV.

The chain couples TRBV20-1 to TRBJ1-2; D uncertain. CDR1 and CDR2 from the germline V gene are DFQATT and SNEGSKA (reference sequence). V lost 3 bases, J lost 3 bases, and 8 bases lay in between. CDR3 length: 12 residues. The CDR3 region has the DNA TGCAGTGCTAGGTGGCAGGACTATGGCTACACCTTC. Its translation: CSARWQDYGYTF.

The chain is built from TRBV9 and TRBJ1-5; no definite D call. Deletions cut 0 bases from V and 0 bases from J, with 7 bases between. The CDR3 has 15 residues. Germline CDR1 SGDLS, CDR2 YYNGEE. The DNA of the CDR3 is TGTGCCAGCAGCGTAGCCCCGGATAGCAATCAGCCCCAGCATTTT. This codes for CASSVAPDSNQPQHF.

The rearrangement links TRBV28 to TRBJ1-1; 8 bases match TRBD1. Germline assignment: CDR1 MDHEN and CDR2 SYDVKM. V shed 6 bases and J 3 bases; nucleotides not matched to a gene: 6. This CDR3 spans 14 amino acids. CDR3 nucleotides: TGTGCCAGCAGACCTCTACAGGGGGACACTGAAGCTTTCTTT. It specifies CASRPLQGDTEAFF.

This clonotype appeared a few times. The chain employs TRBV24-1 and TRBJ1-1; TRBD1 is a possible D gene (5 bases). The CDR3 has 16 amino acids. V dropped 5 bases and J dropped 4 bases, with 19 bases sitting between them. Germline V gives CDR1 KGHDR, CDR2 SFDVKD. DNA for the CDR3: TGTGCCACCAGTGCCGGGACTGCCCGGTATGGCACTGAAGCTTTCTTT. It encodes CATSAGTARYGTEAFF.

A single count supports this clonotype. The gene calls are TRBV29-1 and TRBJ2-2; D possibly corresponds to TRBD2 (5 bases). This CDR3 is 12 amino acids long. The V gene's germline CDR1 is SQVTM and CDR2 ANQGSEA. The V end was cut by 6 bases, the J end by 4 bases, with 9 bases between. CDR3 DNA sequence: TGCAGCGTGAGGGAGACCACCGGGGAGCTGTTTTTT. Its translation: CSVRETTGELFF.

This chain uses TRBV7-2 with TRBJ2-7; a possible D gene is TRBD2 (5 bases). The CDR3 runs 14 residues. With 0 bases removed from V and 4 bases from J, the gap between germline ends came to 10 bases. Germline CDR1 reads SGHTA; CDR2 reads FQGNSA. CDR3 DNA sequence: TGTGCCAGCAGCTTAGCGACGGCGGGTTACGAGCAGTACTTC. It specifies CASSLATAGYEQYF.

This clonotype was recorded once. This chain connects TRBV6-1 to TRBJ1-2; unclear D gene. The CDR3 loop spans 13 amino acids. With 7 bases removed from V and 8 bases from J, the gap between germline ends came to 17 bases. The germline V gene has CDR1 MNHNS and CDR2 SASEGT. CDR3 region: CASILTSGDGYTF. The CDR3 DNA reads TGTGCCAGCATACTCACCTCCGGTGACGGCTACACCTTC.

This clonotype has more than one count but fewer than ten. The rearrangement uses TRBV20-1 and TRBJ1-6, with D perhaps TRBD1 (6 bases). Trimming took 7 bases from V and 10 from J, leaving 14 bases between them. Germline V gene lookup returns CDR1 DFQATT and CDR2 SNEGSKA (reference sequence). CDR3 length: 12 residues. The CDR3 loop is CSVLTGLSPLHF. CDR3 in DNA: TGCAGTGTGCTAACAGGGCTATCACCCCTCCACTTT.

The sample holds a few counts of this clonotype. V usage is TRBV13 and J usage is TRBJ2-7; possibly TRBD1 for D (6 bases). In germline, CDR1 is PRHDT, CDR2 FYEKMQ (reference sequence). The V end was cut by 5 bases, the J end by 2 bases, with 16 bases between. This CDR3 is 15 amino acids long. The chain's CDR3 is CASSRETGIPYEQYF. The CDR3, as DNA: TGTGCCAGCAGCCGCGAAACAGGGATCCCCTACGAGCAGTACTTC.